This T cell receptor (beta chain) was recorded in a study of blood T cell repertoires in COVID-19. Across the whole study: In each case, the material was cDNA or gDNA derived from T cells, B-cell-depleted T cells, or PBMCs.

In its sample, this clone was seen a few times. With 3 bases removed from V and 1 base from J, the gap between germline ends came to 8 bases. The CDR3 contains 14 residues. Germline V gene sequence: CDR1 KGHDR, CDR2 SFDVKD. The assay was immunoSEQ multiplex PCR, and TCRdb's table has in-frame clones only and misses some. The sample yields a few hundred thousand clones, roughly 85% seen once. The genes are TRBV24-1 and TRBJ1-2, with D perhaps matching TRBD1 (5 bases). The receptor was derived from a young woman with acute or convalescent COVID-19. The sequencing input was peripheral blood. The CDR3 reads CATSDQGGNYGYTF. CDR3 DNA: TGTGCCACCAGTGATCAGGGAGGTAACTATGGCTACACCTTC.